The clone carrying this TCR beta chain was seen a handful of times. Multiplex touch-down PCR with TRB-A/B primers amplified rearranged V-D-J TRB sequences. Using its own MiXCR run on the multiplex PCR reads, TCRdb lists one record per CDR3 protein. The table has roughly 5,800 distinct CDR3 sequences, 38% seen once; the top ten hold 40% to 55%. This entry belongs to a study of T cell repertoires in aging, cancer and after chemotherapy. The wider study: Patients with chronic lymphocytic leukemia were sampled before and after fludarabine- or bendamustine-based chemotherapy.

Peripheral blood genomic DNA, not sorted cells or RNA, was the template. The V and J ends lost 6 bases and 13 bases, in that order; junction bases with no gene match: 7. The CDR3 is made up of 11 amino acids. Per the germline V gene, CDR1 is KGHSH and CDR2 is LQKENI. The receptor was isolated from a human donor with a blood cancer. The chain links TRBV18 to TRBJ1-2, with 8 bases that match TRBD1. Specimen: blood. The CDR3: CASSSDRVFTF. CDR3 DNA sequence: TGTGCCAGCTCCTCGGACAGGGTGTTCACCTTC.